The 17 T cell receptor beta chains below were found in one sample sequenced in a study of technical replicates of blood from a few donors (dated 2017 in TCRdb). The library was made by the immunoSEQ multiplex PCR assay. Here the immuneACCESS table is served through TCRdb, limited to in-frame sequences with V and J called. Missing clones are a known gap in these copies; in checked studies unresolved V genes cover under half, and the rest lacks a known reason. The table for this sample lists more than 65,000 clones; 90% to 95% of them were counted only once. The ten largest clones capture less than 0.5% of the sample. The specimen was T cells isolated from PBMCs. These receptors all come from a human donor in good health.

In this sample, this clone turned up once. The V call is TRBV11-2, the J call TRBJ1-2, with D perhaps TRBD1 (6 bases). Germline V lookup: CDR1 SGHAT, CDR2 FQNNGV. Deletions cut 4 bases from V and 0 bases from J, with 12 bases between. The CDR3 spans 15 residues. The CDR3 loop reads CASSSVRGPNYGYTF. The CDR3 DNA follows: TGTGCCAGCAGCTCCGTGCGGGGGCCTAACTATGGCTACACCTTC.

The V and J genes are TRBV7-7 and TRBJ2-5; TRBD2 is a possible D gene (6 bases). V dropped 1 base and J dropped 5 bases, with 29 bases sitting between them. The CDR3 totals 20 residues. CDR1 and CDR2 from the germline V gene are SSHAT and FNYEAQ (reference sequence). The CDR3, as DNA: TGTGCCAGCAGCTTAGTGAATCTGAAACCATTCATCCAAGCGGGTGAGACCCAGTACTTC. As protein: CASSLVNLKPFIQAGETQYF.

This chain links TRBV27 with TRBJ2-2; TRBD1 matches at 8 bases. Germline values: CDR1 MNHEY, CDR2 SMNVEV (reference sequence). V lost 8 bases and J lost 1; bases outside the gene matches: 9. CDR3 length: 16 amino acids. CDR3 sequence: CASGTGGTGNTGELFF. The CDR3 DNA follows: TGTGCCAGCGGAACGGGCGGGACAGGGAACACCGGGGAGCTGTTTTTT.

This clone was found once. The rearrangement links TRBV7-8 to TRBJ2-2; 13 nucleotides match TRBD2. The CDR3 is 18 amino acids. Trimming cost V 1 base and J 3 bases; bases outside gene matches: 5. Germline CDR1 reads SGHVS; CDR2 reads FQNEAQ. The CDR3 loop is CASSLGTSGRGYTGELFF. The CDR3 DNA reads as TGTGCCAGCAGCTTAGGGACTAGCGGGAGAGGGTACACCGGGGAGCTGTTTTTT.

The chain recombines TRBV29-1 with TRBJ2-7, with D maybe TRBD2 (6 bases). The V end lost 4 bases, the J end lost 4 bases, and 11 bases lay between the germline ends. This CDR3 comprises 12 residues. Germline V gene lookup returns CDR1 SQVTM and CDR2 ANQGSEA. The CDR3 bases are TGCAGCGTTGCTTCTAGCGTGTACGAGCAGTACTTC. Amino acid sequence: CSVASSVYEQYF.

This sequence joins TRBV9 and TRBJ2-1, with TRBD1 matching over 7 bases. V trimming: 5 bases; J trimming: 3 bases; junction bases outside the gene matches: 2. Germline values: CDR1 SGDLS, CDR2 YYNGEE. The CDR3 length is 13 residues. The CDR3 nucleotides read TGTGCCAGCAGGGGGACAGACTACAATGAGCAGTTCTTC. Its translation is CASRGTDYNEQFF.

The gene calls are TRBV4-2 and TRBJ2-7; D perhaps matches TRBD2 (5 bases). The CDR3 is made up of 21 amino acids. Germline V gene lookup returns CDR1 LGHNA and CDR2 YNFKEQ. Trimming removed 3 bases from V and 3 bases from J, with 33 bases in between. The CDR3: CASSHQIFQEELPEFLYEQYF. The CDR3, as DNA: TGTGCCAGCAGCCATCAAATTTTTCAGGAGGAGCTTCCAGAATTCCTCTACGAGCAGTACTTC.

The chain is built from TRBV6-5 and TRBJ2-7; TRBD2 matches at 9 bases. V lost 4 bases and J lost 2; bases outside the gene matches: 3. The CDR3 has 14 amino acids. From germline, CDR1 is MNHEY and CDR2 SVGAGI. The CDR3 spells CASSLAGAPYEQYF. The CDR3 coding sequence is TGTGCCAGCAGTTTAGCGGGAGCTCCCTACGAGCAGTACTTC.

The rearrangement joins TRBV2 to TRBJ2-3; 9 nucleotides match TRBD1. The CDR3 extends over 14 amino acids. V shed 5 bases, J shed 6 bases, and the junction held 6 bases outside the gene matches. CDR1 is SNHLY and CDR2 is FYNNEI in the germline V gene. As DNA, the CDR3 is TGTGCCAGCAGTCTCGGGACAGGGTGGGATACGCAGTATTTT. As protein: CASSLGTGWDTQYF. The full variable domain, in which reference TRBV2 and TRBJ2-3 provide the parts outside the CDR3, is EPEVTQTPSHQVTQMGQEVILRCVPISNHLYFYWYRQILGQKVEFLVSFYNNEISEKSEIFDDQFSVERPDGSNFTLKIRSTKLEDSAMYFCASSLGTGWDTQYFGPGTRLTVL.

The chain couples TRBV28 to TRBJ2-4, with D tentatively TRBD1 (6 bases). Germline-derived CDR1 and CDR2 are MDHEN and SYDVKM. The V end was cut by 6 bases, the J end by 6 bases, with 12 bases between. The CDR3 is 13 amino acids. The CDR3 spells CASSLGQLNIQYF. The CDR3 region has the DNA TGTGCCAGCAGCCTCGGACAGTTAAACATTCAGTACTTC. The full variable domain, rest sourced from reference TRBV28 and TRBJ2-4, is DVKVTQSSRYLVKRTGEKVFLECVQDMDHENMFWYRQDPGLGLRLIYFSYDVKMKEKGDIPEGYSVSREKKERFSLILESASTNQTSMYLCASSLGQLNIQYFGAGTRLSVL.

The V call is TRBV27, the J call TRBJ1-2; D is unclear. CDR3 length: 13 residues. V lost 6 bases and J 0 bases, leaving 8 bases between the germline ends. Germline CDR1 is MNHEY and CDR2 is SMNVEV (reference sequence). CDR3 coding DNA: TGTGCCAGCAGAAGCGTCTCTAACTATGGCTACACCTTC. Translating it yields CASRSVSNYGYTF.

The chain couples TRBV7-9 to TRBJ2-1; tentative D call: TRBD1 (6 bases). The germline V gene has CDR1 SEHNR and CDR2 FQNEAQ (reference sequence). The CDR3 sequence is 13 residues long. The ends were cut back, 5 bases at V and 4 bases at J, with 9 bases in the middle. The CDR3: CASSRDIYNEQFF. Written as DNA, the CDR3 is TGTGCCAGCAGCCGGGACATTTACAATGAGCAGTTCTTC.

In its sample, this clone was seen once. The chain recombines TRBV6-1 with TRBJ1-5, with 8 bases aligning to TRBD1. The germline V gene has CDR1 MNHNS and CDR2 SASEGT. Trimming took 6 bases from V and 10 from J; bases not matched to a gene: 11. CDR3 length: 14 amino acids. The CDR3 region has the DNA TGTGCCAGCAGGGAATGGACAGGGCTTCGCCCCCAGCATTTT. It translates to CASREWTGLRPQHF.

The CDR3: CSASSGQGSGTGELFF. CDR3 DNA: TGCAGCGCCTCATCAGGACAGGGGAGCGGCACCGGGGAGCTGTTTTTT. The chain couples TRBV29-1 to TRBJ2-2; 9 nucleotides match TRBD1. The V and J ends lost 7 bases and 4 bases, in that order; junction bases with no gene match: 13. CDR3 size: 16 residues. The germline gives CDR1 SQVTM, CDR2 ANQGSEA.

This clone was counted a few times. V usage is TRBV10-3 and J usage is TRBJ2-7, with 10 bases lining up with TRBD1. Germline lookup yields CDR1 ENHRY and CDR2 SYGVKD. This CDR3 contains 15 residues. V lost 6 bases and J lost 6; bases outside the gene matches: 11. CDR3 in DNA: TGTGCCATCAGCACATCCGGGGACAGGGGCTCCGAGCAGTACTTC. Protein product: CAISTSGDRGSEQYF.

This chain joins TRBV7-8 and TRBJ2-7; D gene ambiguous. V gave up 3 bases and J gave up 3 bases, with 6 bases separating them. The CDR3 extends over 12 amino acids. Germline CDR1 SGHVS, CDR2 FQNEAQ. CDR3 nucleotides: TGTGCCAGCAGCTTTTTTAGCTACGAGCAGTACTTC. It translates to CASSFFSYEQYF.

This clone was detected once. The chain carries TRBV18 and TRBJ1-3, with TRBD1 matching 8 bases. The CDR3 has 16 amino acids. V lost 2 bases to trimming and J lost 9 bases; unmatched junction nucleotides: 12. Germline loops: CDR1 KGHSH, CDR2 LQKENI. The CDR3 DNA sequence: TGTGCCAGCTCACCAGTTACCGACAGGGGAAGGGTCACCATATATTTT. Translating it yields CASSPVTDRGRVTIYF.